The present entry profiles one T cell receptor (beta chain) with its context. Its antigen is not identified. J lost 4 bases, V lost 4 bases, and 6 bases had no gene match. Germline V gene sequence: CDR1 MGHDK, CDR2 SYGVNS. The CDR3 has 15 residues. This sample is drawn from a study of cytomegalovirus exposure and HLA in healthy donors. On the study more broadly: Out of roughly 170 million T cells, an earlier analysis found 117 million unique TCR beta sequences in total.

Study outcomes and limitations: A highly shared variant cluster was judged a likely technical artifact. Testing in vitro showed three CMV-associated chains specific for CMV antigens.

PCR employed 60 Vbeta and 13 Jbeta primers. The repertoire was sequenced with immunoSEQ multiplex PCR; TCRdb's copy has only in-frame clones and lacks some. There are 200,000 to 250,000 clones in the sample; 60% to 85% occur only once, and around 15% lies in the top ten. Healthy bone marrow donors formed the donor group. This clonotype was sampled from a man between 40 and 49 years old in good health and CMV-seronegative. Sample: PBMCs. The chain is built from TRBV25-1 and TRBJ1-4; 7 nucleotides align to TRBD1. The DNA of the CDR3 is TGTGCCAGCAGTGGCCGACAGGGTAATAATGAAAAACTGTTTTTT. Amino acids: CASSGRQGNNEKLFF.